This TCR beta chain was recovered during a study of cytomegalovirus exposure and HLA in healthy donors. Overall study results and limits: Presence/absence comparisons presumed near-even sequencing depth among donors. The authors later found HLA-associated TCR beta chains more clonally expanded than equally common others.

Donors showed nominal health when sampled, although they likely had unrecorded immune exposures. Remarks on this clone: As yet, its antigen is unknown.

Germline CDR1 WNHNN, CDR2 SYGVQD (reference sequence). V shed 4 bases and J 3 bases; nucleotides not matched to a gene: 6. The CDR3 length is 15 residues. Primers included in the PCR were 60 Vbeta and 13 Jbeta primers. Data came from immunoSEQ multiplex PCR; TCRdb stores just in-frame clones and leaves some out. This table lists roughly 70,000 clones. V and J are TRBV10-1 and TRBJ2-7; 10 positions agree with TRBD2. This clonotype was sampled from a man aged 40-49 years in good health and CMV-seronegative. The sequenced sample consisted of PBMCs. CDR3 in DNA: TGCGCCAGCAGTGGCCCGAGCGGGGGGGGCTACGAGCAGTACTTC. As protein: CASSGPSGGGYEQYF.